The source of this T cell receptor beta chain is a study of blood T cell repertoires in COVID-19. About the study: The United States, Italy and Spain provided the acute and convalescent COVID-19 samples. From T cells, B-cell-depleted T cells, or PBMCs came the material, which was cDNA or gDNA.

Deletions cut 2 bases from V and 6 bases from J, with 20 bases between. This CDR3 is 16 amino acids long. Per germline, CDR1 SGHRS and CDR2 YFSETQ. Some clones are missing from TCRdb's copy, which holds only in-frame ones; the method was immunoSEQ multiplex PCR. The data contain some 230,000 clones, roughly 89% of them singletons. The TCR comes from a man younger than 45 who had recovered from COVID-19. The V and J genes are TRBV5-1 and TRBJ1-1, with D tentatively TRBD1 (5 bases). Sequenced material: peripheral blood. As DNA, the CDR3 is TGCGCCAGCAGCTTTACGCCGGGGGGAAAGAAAGCTGAAGCTTTCTTT. Encoded protein: CASSFTPGGKKAEAFF.